This is a list of T cell receptor beta chains from one sample in a study of blood T cells in healthy people across ages. TCRdb called the 5' RACE reads again in MiXCR, with one record for every CDR3 protein. The table lists about 780,000 distinct CDR3 sequences, about half of them singletons. Source material: blood. The receptors derive from a man aged 80 or over in good health. Each CDR3 is given with its conserved first and last residue. A D gene is named only where the DNA matches it firmly. The size of a clone is reported for some rows only, either as once, few or many, or as a class for expanded clones.

TRBJ2-1 | TRBV10-3 | many | TRBD2 | CAISNSGKGYNEQFF | TGTGCCATTTCGAACAGCGGGAAGGGCTACAATGAGCAGTTCTTC
TRBJ2-5 | TRBV6-2/TRBV6-3 | NA | TRBD1 | CASRPTGVTNELYF | TGTGCCAGCAGACCGACAGGGGTAACGAACGAGCTGTACTTC
TRBJ2-5 | TRBV2 | NA | NA | CASSERGSGQETQYF | TGTGCCAGCAGTGAGAGGGGCAGCGGCCAAGAGACCCAGTACTTC
TRBJ2-1 | TRBV12-3/TRBV12-4 | NA | TRBD1 | CASSDRGRGNNEQFF | TGTGCCAGCAGTGACAGGGGGCGAGGAAACAATGAGCAGTTCTTC
TRBJ1-6 | TRBV7-3 | once | NA | CASSLFGGENSPLHF | TGTGCCAGCAGCTTATTCGGGGGGGAGAATTCACCCCTCCACTTT
TRBJ2-7 | TRBV12-5 | NA | TRBD1 | CASGLGLGQGPQQHDYHEQYF | TGTGCTAGTGGTTTGGGACTCGGACAGGGGCCTCAACAACACGATTACCACGAGCAGTACTTC
TRBJ2-7 | TRBV28 | NA | TRBD2 | CASSLYSSGGANEQYF | TGTGCCAGCAGTTTATACTCTAGCGGGGGGGCAAATGAGCAGTACTTC
TRBJ2-7 | TRBV7-2 | NA | NA | CASSLGGRSSEQYF | TGTGCCAGCAGCTTAGGGGGACGATCCTCCGAGCAGTACTTC
TRBJ2-7 | TRBV7-9 | NA | NA | CASILGSSYEQYF | TGTGCCAGCATCTTAGGTAGCTCCTACGAGCAGTACTTC
TRBJ2-2 | TRBV7-2 | few | NA | CASSWSGRANTGELFF | TGTGCCAGCAGCTGGAGCGGGCGAGCGAACACCGGGGAGCTGTTTTTT
TRBJ2-7 | TRBV3-1 | many | NA | CASSQDYRVLRLEQYF | TGTGCCAGCAGCCAAGATTATAGGGTACTACGTCTCGAGCAGTACTTC
TRBJ2-5 | TRBV7-3 | NA | NA | CASSLGLGVQETQYF | TGTGCCAGCAGCTTAGGGCTTGGGGTCCAAGAGACCCAGTACTTC
TRBJ2-1 | TRBV29-1 | NA | TRBD2 | CSVGLAGGQSQKHGEQFF | TGCAGCGTTGGACTAGCGGGGGGGCAATCTCAAAAGCACGGTGAGCAGTTCTTC
TRBJ1-4 | TRBV5-5 | NA | NA | CASSDQRSTANEKLFF | TGTGCCAGCAGCGATCAACGGTCTACGGCTAATGAAAAACTGTTTTTT
TRBJ1-2 | TRBV21-1 | NA | NA | CASSKRGGYGNGYTF | TGTGCCAGCAGCAAAAGGGGGGGATATGGGAATGGCTACACCTTC
TRBJ1-1 | TRBV5-1 | once | NA | CASSLASGDGRKAFF | TGCGCCAGCAGCTTGGCCTCAGGGGACGGACGAAAAGCTTTCTTT